The 6 T cell receptor beta chains below all came from one sample that was sequenced in a study of T cell responses to AZD1222 COVID-19 vaccine. Assay used: immunoSEQ multiplex PCR; TCRdb lists only in-frame clones, some missing. The data show around 160,000 clones, around nine tenths seen once. Specimen: peripheral blood, collected on day 0 of AZD1222 vaccination. These receptors were collected from an adult in good health.

The chain is built from TRBV29-1 and TRBJ1-5, with TRBD1 matching over 11 bases. CDR1 SQVTM and CDR2 ANQGSEA come from the germline V gene. The ends lost 6 bases at V and 4 bases at J; junction bases unmatched: 2. CDR3 length: 13 residues. In DNA form, the CDR3 reads TGCAGCGTAGGACAGGGGGCAAATCAGCCCCAGCATTTT. As protein: CSVGQGANQPQHF.

The rearrangement uses TRBV27 and TRBJ1-4; no reliable D call. This CDR3 has 15 residues. Trimming stripped 6 bases from V and 5 bases from J, with 16 bases between. The germline CDR1 and CDR2 sequences are MNHEY and SMNVEV (reference sequence). The CDR3 coding sequence is TGTGCCAGCAGCGACTTAGGAACCTACAATGAAAAACTGTTTTTT. Encoded protein: CASSDLGTYNEKLFF.

V usage is TRBV7-2 and J usage is TRBJ1-4; D unclear. The V end lost 2 bases, the J end lost 0 bases, and 4 bases lay between the germline ends. This CDR3 is built from 14 residues. Germline V lookup: CDR1 SGHTA, CDR2 FQGNSA. DNA of the CDR3: TGTGCCAGCAGCTTATTTGCAACTAATGAAAAACTGTTTTTT. Amino acid sequence: CASSLFATNEKLFF.

Regarding this clone: The same CDR3 can be traced to other DNA sequences in this sample. This rearrangement joins TRBV11-3 to TRBJ2-3; D gene uncertain. Per the germline V gene, CDR1 is SGHNT and CDR2 is YENEEA. CDR3 length: 13 residues. The V end lost 1 base, the J end lost 1 base, and 3 bases lay between the germline ends. CDR3 protein: CASSLGGTDTQYF. CDR3 nucleotides: TGTGCCAGCAGCTTAGGCGGCACAGATACGCAGTATTTT.

This rearrangement joins TRBV7-2 to TRBJ2-1, with 14 nucleotides matching TRBD2. The V and J ends lost 2 bases and 7 bases, in that order; junction bases with no gene match: 4. Germline V lookup: CDR1 SGHTA, CDR2 FQGNSA. This CDR3 spans 16 amino acids. The CDR3 spells CASSLMGLAGANEQFF. In DNA form, the CDR3 reads TGTGCCAGCAGCTTAATGGGACTAGCGGGAGCTAATGAGCAGTTCTTC.

V and J are TRBV29-1 and TRBJ2-1, with unresolved D. Trimming removed 4 bases from V and 8 bases from J, with 6 bases in between. The CDR3 contains 10 residues. Germline-derived CDR1 and CDR2 are SQVTM and ANQGSEA. The CDR3 coding sequence is TGCAGCGTTGGTCGAGATGAGCAGTTCTTC. This gives the protein CSVGRDEQFF.